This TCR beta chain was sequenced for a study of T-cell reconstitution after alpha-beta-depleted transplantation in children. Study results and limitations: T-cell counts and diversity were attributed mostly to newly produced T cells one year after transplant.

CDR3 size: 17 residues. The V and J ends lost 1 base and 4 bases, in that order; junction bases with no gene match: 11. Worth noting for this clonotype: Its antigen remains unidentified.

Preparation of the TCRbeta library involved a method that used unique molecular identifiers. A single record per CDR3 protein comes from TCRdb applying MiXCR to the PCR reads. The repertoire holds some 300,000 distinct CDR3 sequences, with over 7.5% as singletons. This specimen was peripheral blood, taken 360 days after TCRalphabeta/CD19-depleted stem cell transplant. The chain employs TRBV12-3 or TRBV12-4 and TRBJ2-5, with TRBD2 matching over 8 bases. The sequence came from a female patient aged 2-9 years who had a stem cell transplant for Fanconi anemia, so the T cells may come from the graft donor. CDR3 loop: CASSLVLWTGGGETQYF. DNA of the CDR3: TGTGCCAGCAGTTTAGTTCTGTGGACGGGGGGGGGAGAGACCCAGTACTTC.